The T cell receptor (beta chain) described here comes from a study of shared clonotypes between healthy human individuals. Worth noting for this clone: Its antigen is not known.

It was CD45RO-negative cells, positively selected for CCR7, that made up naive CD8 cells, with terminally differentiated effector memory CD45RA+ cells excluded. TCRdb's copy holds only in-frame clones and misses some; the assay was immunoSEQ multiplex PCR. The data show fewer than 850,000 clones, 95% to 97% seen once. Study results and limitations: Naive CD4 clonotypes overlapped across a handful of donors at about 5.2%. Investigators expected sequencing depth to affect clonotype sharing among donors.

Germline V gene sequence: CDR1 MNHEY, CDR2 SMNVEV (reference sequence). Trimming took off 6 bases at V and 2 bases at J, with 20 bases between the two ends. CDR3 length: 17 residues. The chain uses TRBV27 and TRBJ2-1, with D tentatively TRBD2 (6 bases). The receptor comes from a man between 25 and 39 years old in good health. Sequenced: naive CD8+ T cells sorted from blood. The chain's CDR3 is CASRLITGLSTYNEQFF. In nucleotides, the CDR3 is TGTGCCAGCAGGCTTATTACGGGACTCTCAACCTACAATGAGCAGTTCTTC.